Each of the 13 T cell receptor beta chains below was sequenced from the same sample in a study of cytomegalovirus exposure and HLA in healthy donors. Clones were sequenced by immunoSEQ multiplex PCR, and TCRdb holds only the in-frame ones, with some missing. Of roughly 140,000 clones in the sample, around 90% are singletons; the top ten hold about 3.5%. Sequenced: PBMCs. Source of these receptors: a woman younger than 30 in good health and CMV-seropositive.

This clone has a single count. This chain connects TRBV5-1 to TRBJ2-7, with 8 bases aligning to TRBD2. The J segment lost 5 bases and the V segment lost 1 base, leaving 5 bases of the junction unmatched. Germline V gene data show CDR1 as SGHRS and CDR2 as YFSETQ. This CDR3 is built from 14 residues. CDR3 protein: CASSLIAGQNEQYF. The DNA of the CDR3 is TGCGCCAGCAGCTTGATAGCGGGGCAGAACGAGCAGTACTTC. Full variable domain (rest looked up from reference TRBV5-1 and TRBJ2-7): KAGVTQTPRYLIKTRGQQVTLSCSPISGHRSVSWYQQTPGQGLQFLFEYFSETQRNKGNFPGRFSGRQFSNSRSEMNVSTLELGDSALYLCASSLIAGQNEQYFGPGTRLTVT.

This clone was counted a single time. V and J are TRBV5-1 and TRBJ1-3, with D unresolved. CDR3 size: 17 residues. Germline values: CDR1 SGHRS, CDR2 YFSETQ. The ends were cut back, 3 bases at V and 0 bases at J, with 16 bases in the middle. The chain's CDR3 is CASSSDSTVSSGNTIYF. CDR3 DNA sequence: TGCGCCAGCAGCTCCGACTCCACGGTAAGCTCTGGAAACACCATATATTTT.

This chain links TRBV30 with TRBJ2-7; possible D gene TRBD1, 5 bases. Germline V gives CDR1 GTSNPN, CDR2 SVGIG (reference sequence). This CDR3 region has 14 residues. Trimming removed 0 bases from V and 4 bases from J, with 13 bases in between. CDR3 bases: TGTGCCTGGAGTGTATTTGGGGCCGTGTACGAGCAGTACTTC. Protein product: CAWSVFGAVYEQYF.

This chain connects TRBV5-1 to TRBJ2-7, with TRBD2 identical over 14 bases. The CDR3 is 16 residues long. J gave up 5 bases and V 5 bases, and 9 bases lay outside the gene matches. The V gene's germline CDR1 is SGHRS and CDR2 YFSETQ. DNA of the CDR3: TGCGCCAGCAGACCGGGACTAGCGGGAGTAAGGAACGAGCAGTACTTC. It specifies CASRPGLAGVRNEQYF. The full variable domain, completed using reference TRBV5-1 and TRBJ2-7, is KAGVTQTPRYLIKTRGQQVTLSCSPISGHRSVSWYQQTPGQGLQFLFEYFSETQRNKGNFPGRFSGRQFSNSRSEMNVSTLELGDSALYLCASRPGLAGVRNEQYFGPGTRLTVT.

This clone came up once. The chain has TRBV6-5 and TRBJ2-7; 8 positions match TRBD1. Germline CDR1 and CDR2: MNHEY and SVGAGI. V lost 6 bases, J lost 3 bases, and 10 bases stayed unmatched. The CDR3 loop spans 15 amino acids. This CDR3 is CASRQGAGLFYEQYF. As DNA, the CDR3 is TGTGCCAGCAGGCAGGGGGCGGGGCTTTTCTACGAGCAGTACTTC.

V gene TRBV11-2 combines with J gene TRBJ2-5; D not certain. Trimming left V 1 base short and J 2 bases short, with 14 bases between. Germline loops: CDR1 SGHAT, CDR2 FQNNGV. This CDR3 is 16 amino acids long. For the CDR3, the DNA is TGTGCCAGCAGCTTAGTAGGTCCTGTACAGCAAGAGACCCAGTACTTC. This encodes CASSLVGPVQQETQYF.

The chain couples TRBV12-1 to TRBJ2-7; the table's TRBD2 call for D was not verified on the DNA. TRBV12-1 is recorded as a pseudogene. The CDR3 has 19 residues. This CDR3 is CASSSTGTSGRGEAYEQYF. For the CDR3, the DNA is TGTGCCAGCAGCTCGACCGGGACTAGCGGGAGAGGTGAGGCCTACGAGCAGTACTTC.

The chain carries TRBV9 and TRBJ1-3; TRBD1 aligns across 7 bases. This CDR3 has 17 amino acids. Losses at the gene ends were 0 bases for V and 0 bases for J; bases not matched to a gene: 6. Germline CDR1 and CDR2: SGDLS and YYNGEE. CDR3 in amino acids: CASSVGGDSASGNTIYF. The CDR3 region has the DNA TGTGCCAGCAGCGTAGGAGGGGACAGTGCCTCTGGAAACACCATATATTTT.

This clone was seen a handful of times. The rearrangement links TRBV5-8 to TRBJ1-5; no reliable D call. V lost 4 bases and J 9 bases, leaving 8 bases between the germline ends. Germline-derived CDR1 and CDR2 are SGHTS and YDEGEE. This CDR3 region has 11 residues. The CDR3 here is CASSAGLPQHF. For the CDR3, the DNA is TGTGCCAGCAGCGCAGGATTGCCCCAGCATTTT.

The chain combines TRBV5-8 with TRBJ2-1; tentative D call: TRBD1 (6 bases). V lost 3 bases and J lost 8, with 18 bases in between. The CDR3 has 15 amino acids. Germline values: CDR1 SGHTS, CDR2 YDEGEE. The DNA for the CDR3 is TGTGCCAGCAGCTCGGGGACACCCCGAGGGGATGAGCAGTTCTTC. It translates to CASSSGTPRGDEQFF.

CDR3: CASSGQGLETQYF. The CDR3 DNA is TGTGCCAGCAGCGGACAAGGATTAGAGACCCAGTACTTC. The chain employs TRBV5-4 and TRBJ2-5, with D possibly being TRBD1 (5 bases). With 4 bases removed from V and 4 bases from J, the gap between germline ends came to 11 bases. The germline V gene has CDR1 SGHNT and CDR2 YYREEE (reference sequence). The CDR3 spans 13 residues.

This clone was seen a single time. The chain carries TRBV6-4 and TRBJ1-2, with 7 positions matching TRBD1. The CDR3 runs to 15 residues. Germline values: CDR1 MRHNA, CDR2 SNTAGT. J lost 3 bases, V lost 4 bases, and 8 bases had no gene match. This chain's CDR3 is CASSGGTEFYYGYTF. The CDR3 coding sequence is TGTGCCAGCAGTGGCGGGACAGAGTTTTACTATGGCTACACCTTC.

The rearrangement links TRBV6-5 to TRBJ2-6; the D gene is possibly TRBD1 (6 bases). Per germline, CDR1 MNHEY and CDR2 SVGAGI. Between the trimmed V and J ends, which lost 7 bases and 3 bases, there was a span of 13 bases. The CDR3 is 15 amino acids. DNA of the CDR3: TGTGCCAGCACATTGGGGGCGCTTGGGGCCAACGTCCTGACTTTC. It is translated as CASTLGALGANVLTF.